This TCR beta chain is from a study of blood T cell repertoires in COVID-19. Study details: COVID-19 samples collected from the United States, Italy and Spain covered acute and convalescent phases. The analysed material was cDNA or gDNA that came from T cells, B-cell-depleted T cells, or PBMCs.

In the source study's methods: Estimates of nucleated cell counts were drawn from the amplification of reference gene primers. Generated by immunoSEQ multiplex PCR, the TCRdb table keeps only in-frame clones and is missing some. D and trimming were read from the DNA, whereas the V and J calls and clone size are those reported in that table. The table has around 170,000 clones, roughly 88% seen once. This clone has only a few counts. Germline loops: CDR1 KGHDR, CDR2 SFDVKD. The CDR3 loop spans 14 amino acids. V was clipped by 4 bases and J by 5 bases, with 13 bases between them. This chain links TRBV24-1 with TRBJ1-2, with D possibly matching TRBD1 (5 bases). Sequencing used peripheral blood. The source is a woman aged 25 to 39 with acute or convalescent COVID-19. The CDR3, as DNA: TGTGCCACCAGTGACCCTCAAGGGGTATATGGCTACACCTTC. Its translation: CATSDPQGVYGYTF.